These T cell receptor beta chains were read from a single sample in a study of graft-versus-host responses after intestinal transplantation. Clones were read by immunoSEQ multiplex PCR, and TCRdb kept only the in-frame ones, dropping some. The data hold more than 9,000 clones, with 78% observed a single time. The sample consisted of ileum tissue, taken approximately 530 days after intestinal transplant. These receptors were obtained from a human patient who received an intestinal transplant, so some T cells may come from the graft donor. Both conserved end residues are part of each CDR3. D genes are given only for firm matches. Size is stated for part of the rows, as once, few or many counts, or as a class when the clone is expanded.

TRBD2 | TRBJ2-5 | . | 16 | TRBV10-2 | CASSDELAGAGETQYF | TGCGCCAGCAGCGACGAACTAGCGGGGGCAGGGGAGACCCAGTACTTC
. | TRBJ2-7 | . | 13 | TRBV7-2 | CASSDGQRYEQYF | TGTGCCAGCAGCGACGGACAGCGATACGAGCAGTACTTC
. | TRBJ2-5 | once | 13 | TRBV6-1 | CASSEMYQETQYF | TGTGCCAGCAGTGAGATGTACCAAGAGACCCAGTACTTC
TRBD2 | TRBJ2-7 | . | 15 | TRBV11-2 | CASSFLSSSGSEQYF | TGTGCCAGCAGCTTTTTAAGTAGTAGCGGGAGTGAGCAGTACTTC
. | TRBJ1-2 | few | 12 | TRBV28 | CASNWDGYGYTF | TGTGCCAGCAACTGGGACGGCTATGGCTACACCTTC
. | TRBJ2-1 | . | 12 | TRBV30 | CAWSVSFNEQFF | TGTGCCTGGAGTGTATCCTTTAATGAGCAGTTCTTC
. | TRBJ2-7 | . | 15 | TRBV21-1 | CASSKVRGFDYEQYF | TGTGCCAGCAGCAAAGTGCGAGGTTTCGACTACGAGCAGTACTTC
TRBD1 | TRBJ1-1 | . | 16 | TRBV4-3 | CASSQGPGTGYTEAFF | TGCGCCAGCAGCCAAGGGCCCGGGACAGGGTATACTGAAGCTTTCTTT
TRBD1 | TRBJ1-5 | once | 14 | TRBV7-2 | CASSWRQGNQPQHF | TGTGCCAGCAGCTGGCGACAGGGGAATCAGCCCCAGCATTTT
TRBD1 | TRBJ2-3 | . | 17 | TRBV5-4 | CASSLWDRLRRADTQYF | TGTGCCAGCAGCTTATGGGACAGACTTCGTCGCGCAGATACGCAGTATTTT
. | TRBJ2-1 | . | 16 | TRBV5-1 | CASSPPTGEGYNEQFF | TGCGCCAGCAGCCCCCCAACAGGGGAGGGATACAATGAGCAGTTCTTC
. | TRBJ2-1 | . | 17 | TRBV15 | CATSPPGPPKAYNEQFF | TGTGCCACCAGCCCTCCCGGGCCCCCGAAGGCGTACAATGAGCAGTTCTTC
. | TRBJ2-1 | few | 14 | TRBV12-5 | CASGPGYPDNEQFF | TGTGCTAGTGGACCAGGGTACCCAGACAATGAGCAGTTCTTC
. | TRBJ2-5 | . | 14 | TRBV6-5 | CASSFLSQGETQYF | TGTGCCAGCAGTTTCCTGTCCCAGGGGGAGACCCAGTACTTC
. | TRBJ1-2 | . | 12 | TRBV11-2 | CASSPVQYGYTF | TGTGCCAGCAGCCCGGTCCAATATGGCTACACCTTC
TRBD2 | TRBJ2-7 | . | 15 | TRBV10-3 | CAISGSSGVPYEQYF | TGTGCCATCAGTGGGAGTAGCGGGGTGCCCTACGAGCAGTACTTC
. | TRBJ1-6 | once | 15 | TRBV7-6 | CASSLDSSYNSPLHF | TGTGCCAGCAGCTTAGACAGCTCCTATAATTCACCCCTCCACTTT
TRBD1 | TRBJ2-5 | . | 12 | TRBV5-8 | CASSLGSQGEYF | TGTGCCAGCAGCTTGGGATCTCAGGGGGAATACTTC
. | TRBJ1-5 | few | 16 | TRBV12-5 | CASGPPGGVGNQPQHF | TGTGCTAGTGGTCCACCCGGGGGGGTGGGCAATCAGCCCCAGCATTTT
. | TRBJ2-7 | few | 14 | TRBV19 | CASSMPGRDYEQYF | TGTGCCAGTAGTATGCCTGGACGCGACTACGAGCAGTACTTC